The 26 T cell receptor beta chains reported below all come from one sample, sequenced in a study of T cell repertoires in cytomegalovirus infection. From the reads, TCRdb called clonotypes with MiXCR, one entry per CDR3 protein. The repertoire holds about 900,000 distinct CDR3 sequences, with under 40% as singletons. The antigens of these receptors remain unknown. Sequenced material: cultured CD8+ T cells from PBMCs, taken from culture after CMV antigen stimulation. The receptor source for this set is a human donor in good health (CMV status not recorded). Some clones in this sample may be carry-over from other donors' samples.

The gene calls are TRBV12-3 or TRBV12-4 and TRBJ2-1; D is possibly TRBD2 (6 bases). V lost 3 bases, J lost 15 bases, and 18 bases lay in between. CDR3 length: 13 amino acids. CDR3 sequence reads: CASSFPNRLVLFF. The CDR3 DNA sequence: TGTGCCAGCAGTTTCCCAAACCGACTAGTGTTGTTCTTC.

Concerning this clonotype: It may be a read error: a sequence one base away is much more abundant. The chain carries TRBV7-8 and TRBJ2-1; D is ambiguous. In germline, CDR1 is SGHVS, CDR2 FQNEAQ. The CDR3 is 15 residues long. This CDR3 reads CVSSLVELLNNEQFF. CDR3 coding DNA: TGTGTCAGCAGCTTAGTAGAGCTCCTTAACAATGAGCAGTTCTTC.

This clonotype has only a few counts. The CDR3 bases are TGTGCCCTCTTTGAAGTGGGGCCGAACACTGAAGCTTTCTTT. It encodes CALFEVGPNTEAFF. The chain has TRBV12-3 or TRBV12-4 and TRBJ1-1; a weak D match, TRBD1 (5 bases). Trimming stripped 11 bases from V and 1 base from J, with 17 bases between. The CDR3 totals 14 residues.

The chain recombines TRBV2 with TRBJ2-2, with D uncertain. V was pared by 3 bases and J by 0 bases, with 11 bases between. The germline V gene encodes CDR1 SNHLY and CDR2 FYNNEI. The CDR3 consists of 16 residues. CDR3 region: CASSEVPPANTGELFF. The CDR3 DNA reads as TGTGCCAGCAGTGAGGTGCCCCCAGCGAACACCGGGGAGCTGTTTTTT. Full variable domain (remainder filled in from reference TRBV2 and TRBJ2-2): EPEVTQTPSHQVTQMGQEVILRCVPISNHLYFYWYRQILGQKVEFLVSFYNNEISEKSEIFDDQFSVERPDGSNFTLKIRSTKLEDSAMYFCASSEVPPANTGELFFGEGSRLTVL.

The gene calls are TRBV2 and TRBJ2-2, with TRBD1 matching 9 bases. Trimming cost V 4 bases and J 5 bases; bases outside gene matches: 5. The CDR3 runs to 15 residues. Germline values: CDR1 SNHLY, CDR2 FYNNEI. CDR3 sequence (DNA): TGTGCCAGCAGTGGAGGGACAGGGAGGACCGGGGAGCTGTTTTTT. This gives the protein CASSGGTGRTGELFF.

The CDR3 reads CASSYSIRGNIYEQYF. CDR3 DNA: TGTGCCAGCAGTTACTCGATCCGGGGTAATATCTACGAGCAGTACTTC. The genes are TRBV6-5 and TRBJ2-7; perhaps TRBD2 as D (5 bases). Trimming shortened V by 0 bases and J by 3 bases, and 15 bases separated the two germline ends. This CDR3 contains 16 residues. Germline CDR1 reads MNHEY; CDR2 reads SVGAGI.

The J gene is TRBJ1-6, the V gene TRBV20-1; tentatively, D is TRBD1 (5 bases). Germline CDR1 DFQATT, CDR2 SNEGSKA (reference sequence). CDR3 length equals 15 residues. V lost 3 bases and J lost 7, with 16 bases in between. The CDR3 spells CSARDYSGANSPLHF. The CDR3 DNA reads as TGCAGTGCTAGGGACTACTCCGGGGCGAATTCACCCCTCCACTTT.

The chain is built from TRBV2 and TRBJ1-2, with D tentatively TRBD1 (5 bases). The CDR3 runs to 14 residues. Germline-derived CDR1 and CDR2 are SNHLY and FYNNEI. Trimming left V 8 bases short and J 2 bases short, with 15 bases between. CDR3 sequence: CASPLGAGNYGYTF. The CDR3 DNA reads TGTGCCAGCCCCTTAGGGGCAGGGAACTATGGCTACACCTTC.

The V and J genes are TRBV20-1 and TRBJ2-7; 11 bases agree with TRBD2. The trim removed 5 bases at V and 5 bases at J, leaving 2 bases unmatched. The germline gives CDR1 DFQATT, CDR2 SNEGSKA (reference sequence). The CDR3 is 12 residues long. CDR3 sequence reads: CSAPTSGDEQYF. In DNA form, the CDR3 reads TGCAGTGCTCCGACTAGCGGGGACGAGCAGTACTTC.

The chain recombines TRBV5-1 with TRBJ1-1, with 9 bases lining up with TRBD1. Germline V gene sequence: CDR1 SGHRS, CDR2 YFSETQ. The CDR3 contains 13 residues. J gave up 8 bases and V 4 bases, and 6 bases lay outside the gene matches. Here the CDR3 DNA reads TGCGCCAGCAGCCGGGGGGGACAGGGAGAAGCTTTCTTT. Amino acid sequence: CASSRGGQGEAFF.

CDR3 sequence reads: CASSYSTGYNYGYTF. The CDR3 DNA sequence: TGTGCCAGCAGTTACTCTACAGGTTATAACTATGGCTACACCTTC. This chain uses TRBV6-2 or TRBV6-3 with TRBJ1-2; D is perhaps TRBD1 (5 bases). The CDR3 is 15 amino acids. V lost 0 bases to trimming and J lost 1 base, with 9 bases between them. From germline, CDR1 is MNHEY and CDR2 SVGEGT.

Comment on this clonotype: A much bigger clone sits one base away, suggesting this may be a read error. The rearrangement links TRBV7-2 to TRBJ1-3; no firm D call. This CDR3 has 16 residues. Per germline, CDR1 SGHTA and CDR2 FQGNSA. The V and J ends lost 2 bases and 4 bases respectively, with 15 bases between them. The CDR3 DNA reads as TGTGCCAGCAGCTTAAAGTTCAATGTGATCGGAAACACCATATATTTT. Its protein product is CASSLKFNVIGNTIYF. The variable domain in full, completed from reference TRBV7-2 and TRBJ1-3, reads GAGVSQSPSNKVTEKGKDVELRCDPISGHTALYWYRQSLGQGLEFLIYFQGNSAPDKSGLPSDRFSAERTGGSVSTLTIQRTQQEDSAVYLCASSLKFNVIGNTIYFGEGSWLTVV.

Turning to this clonotype: The junction departs from the called germline gene at one end, perhaps through a read error. V and J are TRBV15 and TRBJ2-7; 15 positions match TRBD2. The V gene's germline CDR1 is LNHNV and CDR2 YYDKDF (reference sequence). The CDR3 loop spans 16 amino acids. The CDR3 DNA reads as TGTGTCACCAGCGGTGGGACTAGCGGGGGGATCTACGAGCAGTACTTC. Translating gives CVTSGGTSGGIYEQYF.

This clonotype was recorded only once. The chain employs TRBV10-3 and TRBJ1-1; the match to TRBD1 covers 7 bases. The CDR3 runs 12 residues. Germline V gene data show CDR1 as ENHRY and CDR2 as SYGVKD. The V and J ends lost 6 bases and 4 bases, in that order; junction bases with no gene match: 2. CDR3 in DNA: TGTGCCATCAGGACAGGGCCCACTGAAGCTTTCTTT. This sequence encodes CAIRTGPTEAFF.

Ten or more counts support this clonotype. V usage is TRBV7-2 and J usage is TRBJ1-3; possibly TRBD1 for D (6 bases). V shed 6 bases and J shed 0 bases, with 15 bases lying between them. Germline values: CDR1 SGHTA, CDR2 FQGNSA. CDR3 size: 16 residues. The CDR3 is CASSLARGASGNTIYF. The CDR3 nucleotides read TGTGCCAGCAGTCTAGCCCGGGGGGCCTCTGGAAACACCATATATTTT.

This clonotype was seen more than once but under ten times. The chain combines TRBV6-1 with TRBJ1-1; unclear D gene. The CDR3 has 16 residues. The V and J ends lost 3 bases and 7 bases respectively, with 21 bases between them. CDR1 is MNHNS, CDR2 SASEGT, per germline. CDR3 DNA: TGTGCCAGCAGTGACCCCATCTGGGTTTCCCTCGGTGAAGCTTTCTTT. Its translation: CASSDPIWVSLGEAFF.

This rearrangement joins TRBV4-2 to TRBJ2-7; D call uncertain. The germline V gene has CDR1 LGHNA and CDR2 YNFKEQ. V lost 1 base and J 0 bases, leaving 10 bases between the germline ends. CDR3 length: 15 residues. The CDR3 bases are TGTGCCAGCAGCCAAGGAACCCAAAGCTCCTACGAGCAGTACTTC. Protein sequence: CASSQGTQSSYEQYF.

This clonotype was recorded a few times. The rearrangement uses TRBV28 and TRBJ2-7; either TRBD1 or TRBD2 may fit D (5 bases each). The CDR3 sequence is 14 residues long. Germline CDR1 and CDR2: MDHEN and SYDVKM. Trimming removed 7 bases from V and 0 bases from J, with 13 bases in between. The CDR3 protein is CASTTGRSSYEQYF. For the CDR3, the DNA is TGTGCCAGCACCACGGGACGGAGCTCCTACGAGCAGTACTTC.

The chain uses TRBV7-4 and TRBJ2-5; TRBD1 agrees at 7 bases. Trimming removed 6 bases from V and 6 bases from J; junction bases left unmatched: 10. The CDR3 totals 14 residues. The V gene's germline CDR1 is SGHVT and CDR2 SQSDAQ. This CDR3 is CASSPTGSAKTQYF. The CDR3, as DNA: TGTGCCAGCAGTCCGACAGGGTCGGCGAAGACCCAGTACTTC. Using reference TRBV7-4 and TRBJ2-5 for the parts outside the CDR3, the full variable domain is GAGVSQSPRYKVAKRGRDVALRCDSISGHVTLYWYRQTLGQGSEVLTYSQSDAQRDKSGRPSGRFSAERPERSVSTLKIQRTEQGDSAVYLCASSPTGSAKTQYFGPGTRLLVL.

Notes on this clonotype: This may be a read error, as it is one base from a much larger clone. The chain uses TRBV12-3 or TRBV12-4 and TRBJ2-5; no reliable D call. Trimming stripped 0 bases from V and 5 bases from J, with 13 bases between. This CDR3 region has 15 residues. Here the CDR3 DNA reads TGTGCCAGCAGTTTAGCCACCGACGGCTGGGAGACCCAGTACTTC. Amino acid sequence: CASSLATDGWETQYF.

This clonotype was seen more than once but under ten times. The chain has TRBV2 and TRBJ1-4, with 7 positions matching TRBD1. Losses at the gene ends were 4 bases for V and 3 bases for J; bases not matched to a gene: 2. This CDR3 is 14 amino acids long. Germline V CDR1 and CDR2: SNHLY, FYNNEI. CDR3 sequence: CASSGQGPNEKLFF. As DNA, the CDR3 is TGTGCCAGCAGTGGACAGGGTCCTAATGAAAAACTGTTTTTT.

The chain links TRBV4-1 to TRBJ1-1; D is perhaps TRBD1 (6 bases). Germline lookup yields CDR1 MGHRA and CDR2 YSYEKL. The CDR3 has 15 amino acids. Trimming removed 4 bases from V and 5 bases from J, with 17 bases in between. CDR3 nucleotides: TGCGCCAGCAGCCCCCTACAGGGATGGGGAACTGAAGCTTTCTTT. The encoded protein is CASSPLQGWGTEAFF.

The chain has TRBV7-9 and TRBJ2-1; TRBD2 agrees at 9 bases. V lost 10 bases, J lost 0 bases, and 10 bases stayed unmatched. The CDR3 has 16 amino acids. Germline values: CDR1 SEHNR, CDR2 FQNEAQ (reference sequence). Here the CDR3 reads CATGLAGSNSYNEQFF. In DNA form, the CDR3 reads TGTGCCACCGGGCTAGCGGGGAGTAACTCCTACAATGAGCAGTTCTTC.

The J gene is TRBJ1-1, the V gene TRBV7-6; D is ambiguous. The CDR3 spans 13 residues. Trimming stripped 4 bases from V and 5 bases from J, with 11 bases between. Germline V gene data show CDR1 as SGHVS and CDR2 as FNYEAQ. The DNA for the CDR3 is TGTGCCAGCAGCTCCAAGCAGAGGACTGAAGCTTTCTTT. Amino acids: CASSSKQRTEAFF.

This clonotype was detected a few times. The chain recombines TRBV7-9 with TRBJ2-1; 8 bases are shared with TRBD1. The V gene's germline CDR1 is SEHNR and CDR2 FQNEAQ (reference sequence). CDR3 length equals 15 residues. Trimming at V came to 4 bases and at J to 4 bases, leaving 6 bases not matched to a gene. CDR3: CASSSDQGAYNEQFF. The CDR3 DNA reads as TGTGCCAGCAGCTCCGACCAGGGGGCTTACAATGAGCAGTTCTTC.

This clonotype was picked up many times. This CDR3 is CASSFSSSNTGELFF. CDR3 DNA sequence: TGTGCCAGCAGCTTCTCTTCCTCGAACACCGGGGAGCTGTTTTTT. This rearrangement joins TRBV7-8 to TRBJ2-2; D remains ambiguous. CDR3 size: 15 residues. In germline, CDR1 is SGHVS, CDR2 FQNEAQ. The V gene lost 3 bases and the J gene lost 0 bases, with 8 bases spanning the gap.